This T cell receptor gamma chain was found in a study of γδ T cells in repeated Plasmodium falciparum infection (dated by TCRdb to the early 2020s). Context from the whole study: In the natural-infection arm, Malian children exposed to intense seasonal malaria transmission were enrolled and compared against age and gender matched Australian children. Several malaria-naive U.S. adults underwent four controlled human malaria infections by bites from P. falciparum NF54-infected Anopheles stephensi mosquitoes over approximately 640 days. Samples were collected from controlled-infection subjects at baseline, immediately before selected infections, and 21 days after each infection. The gammadelta TCR repertoires from Mali were analysed in two ways: cross-sectionally during periods with no transmission, and longitudinally across episodes of acute febrile malaria. The study looked at how repeated Plasmodium falciparum infection shapes the human gammadelta T cell repertoire, using both natural infection in Mali and controlled human malaria infection. Broad study findings and their caveats: Analysis of inter-individual variability in gammadelta T cell responses was limited by the small size of the controlled-infection cohort. A highly stable polyclonal repertoire over time and infection, with many inter-individual overlapping TCRgamma sequences, was shown by Vgamma9/Vdelta2+ TCR repertoires. In Vdelta2-negative, largely Vdelta1+, gammadelta TCR repertoires, repeated controlled infections appeared to drive waves of new clonotype selection. Compared with the repertoires of Australian children, the Vdelta2-negative gammadelta TCR repertoires of Malian children appeared more clonally expanded, less diverse and less shared. The Malian cohort came from a small rural village of predominantly one ethnic group, limiting generalizability.

This clone was counted many times. Its antigen is currently not known. Base qualities are missing; no much larger clone stands one base away. For bulk TCR repertoire analysis, Vgamma9/Vdelta2+ and Vdelta2-negative gammadelta T cell populations were isolated by flow sorting from peripheral blood mononuclear cells. Library generation was performed with multiplex PCR. These reads were obtained on an Illumina MiSeq. Each sorted gammadelta T cell sample was sequenced for both the TCR gamma (TRG) and TCR delta (TRD) chains. In the authors' own workflow: The repertoire analyses drew on clonotype tree plots, the accumulated frequency of the top 20 clonotypes, and diversity index (DI) and D75 metrics. In TCRdb, clones were called once more from the public reads by CATT, and rows of identical DNA were later combined. TCRdb's processing, not the authors', yielded these V and J calls. Within this sample are approximately 26,000 gamma-chain clones, with around 2.9% of them counted one time only. The ten largest account for 30% to 35% of the sample.

V is trimmed back by 1 base and J by 3 bases, and the junction contains 2 bases that no gene match accounts for. For CDR1 and CDR2, the germline V gene lists EGSTGY and YDSYTSSV. Inclusive of the bounding cysteine and phenylalanine, the CDR3 is 14 residues long. CDR3 DNA is the only sequence kept; it has 42 bases, read in frame from the first base. Here the chain combines TRGV4 and TRGJP2. The sequenced sample consisted of gamma-delta T cells from blood. The source is a pool of human donors (malaria-infected and uninfected, not separated). The base sequence is TGTGCCACCTGGGATGGCTGTAGTGATTGGATCAAGACGTTT. This translates into CATWDGCSDWIKTF.